Each of the 30 T cell receptor beta chains below was sequenced from the same sample in a study of post-analysis software for immune sequencing data. The study, taken as a whole, reports: TRBV5-6, TRBV5-1 and TRBV20-1 were among roughly 5 TRBV segments more frequent in patients than controls.

These receptors have no known antigen. Tagging with unique molecular identifiers was a feature of the TCR beta cDNA libraries. Via MiXCR, TCRdb re-called the PCR reads, giving one row per CDR3 protein. The top ten clones hold roughly 10% of a sample with hundreds of thousands of distinct CDR3 sequences, roughly three fifths of them seen once. Material: blood. All receptors come from a girl aged 2 to 10 with multiple sclerosis.

V is TRBV4-2 and J is TRBJ1-4; 8 positions match TRBD1. The CDR3 sequence is 17 residues long. Germline V gene lookup returns CDR1 LGHNA and CDR2 YNFKEQ. V dropped 0 bases and J dropped 8; count of bases not matched to a gene: 11. The chain's CDR3 is CASSQEIGDRFSEKLFF. The CDR3, as DNA: TGTGCCAGCAGCCAAGAGATAGGGGACAGGTTTTCGGAAAAACTGTTTTTT.

The chain carries TRBV30 and TRBJ1-2; D ambiguous. V was shortened by 1 base and J by 6 bases, with 18 bases between the two germline ends. The germline CDR1 and CDR2 sequences are GTSNPN and SVGIG (reference sequence). This CDR3 comprises 15 residues. The CDR3 reads CAWSAFEERQHGYTF. The CDR3 DNA sequence: TGTGCCTGGAGTGCATTCGAGGAAAGACAACATGGCTACACCTTC. Using reference TRBV30 and TRBJ1-2 for the parts outside the CDR3, the full variable domain is SQTIHQWPATLVQPVGSPLSLECTVEGTSNPNLYWYRQAAGRGLQLLFYSVGIGQISSEVPQNLSASRPQDRQFILSSKKLLLSDSGFYLCAWSAFEERQHGYTFGSGTRLTVV.

The chain employs TRBV5-1 and TRBJ2-3; D is unclear. The CDR3 is 14 residues long. V was shortened by 4 bases and J by 2 bases, with 11 bases between the two germline ends. Germline V lookup: CDR1 SGHRS, CDR2 YFSETQ. This CDR3 reads CASSLDSTTDTQYF. As DNA, the CDR3 is TGCGCCAGCAGCCTTGACTCGACCACAGATACGCAGTATTTT.

This chain connects TRBV4-1 to TRBJ1-2; D is perhaps TRBD1 (5 bases). This CDR3 spans 18 amino acids. Trimming took 3 bases from V and 4 from J, leaving 24 bases between them. The V gene's germline CDR1 is MGHRA and CDR2 YSYEKL. The CDR3 here is CASSHKNWALQEIYGYTF. For the CDR3, the DNA is TGCGCCAGCAGCCATAAGAACTGGGCCTTACAGGAAATCTATGGCTACACCTTC.

The chain joins TRBV20-1 to TRBJ1-2; 8 positions agree with TRBD1. The CDR3 loop spans 12 amino acids. Losses at the gene ends were 5 bases for V and 8 bases for J; bases not matched to a gene: 7. CDR1 is DFQATT, CDR2 SNEGSKA, per germline (reference sequence). CDR3 residues: CSALRTGRGYTF. The CDR3, as DNA: TGCAGTGCTCTCCGGACAGGGCGAGGCTACACCTTC.

The rearrangement uses TRBV7-9 and TRBJ2-1, with 7 bases fitting TRBD1. The CDR3 spans 16 residues. Germline V lookup: CDR1 SEHNR, CDR2 FQNEAQ (reference sequence). J was trimmed by 6 bases and V by 5 bases; bases with no gene match: 13. The CDR3 DNA sequence: TGTGCCAGCAGCCTGATGACAGGGCTAGACGGCAATGAGCAGTTCTTC. This translates into CASSLMTGLDGNEQFF.

Turning to this clonotype: With a much larger clone just one base away, this may be a read error. The chain has TRBV6-1 and TRBJ2-1; TRBD2 matches at 11 bases. The DNA end is a closer match to TRBJ2-7, so the J assignment may be wrong. Germline CDR1 is MNHNS and CDR2 is SASEGT. The CDR3 has 15 amino acids. CDR3 in amino acids: CASSDSGGAYNEQYF. The CDR3, as DNA: TGTGCCAGCAGTGATAGCGGGGGGGCCTACAATGAGCAGTACTTC.

For the CDR3, the DNA is TGCGCCAGCAGCTTGGATGGGGTTAACTACGAGCAGTACTTC. Protein: CASSLDGVNYEQYF. V usage is TRBV5-1 and J usage is TRBJ2-7; no clear D. The CDR3 sequence is 14 residues long. Germline V gene data show CDR1 as SGHRS and CDR2 as YFSETQ. Trimming took off 0 bases at V and 3 bases at J, with 10 bases between the two ends.

The chain carries TRBV12-3 or TRBV12-4 and TRBJ2-5; D gene uncertain. Deletions cut 7 bases from V and 2 bases from J, with 20 bases between. The CDR3 has 16 amino acids. CDR3 loop: CASTKTTILGQETQYF. Written as DNA, the CDR3 is TGTGCCAGCACCAAAACCACTATCCTAGGGCAAGAGACCCAGTACTTC.

This chain uses TRBV4-3 with TRBJ2-2; tentative D call: TRBD2 (6 bases). The CDR3 totals 15 residues. Between the trimmed V and J ends, which lost 4 bases and 3 bases, there was a span of 12 bases. In germline, CDR1 is LGHNA, CDR2 YSLEER. The CDR3 spells CASSRVTGDTGELFF. The CDR3 bases are TGCGCCAGCAGCCGAGTGACGGGAGACACCGGGGAGCTGTTTTTT.

V gene TRBV6-2 or TRBV6-3 combines with J gene TRBJ2-7, with D unresolved. Germline V gene sequence: CDR1 MNHEY, CDR2 SVGEGT. CDR3 length equals 14 residues. V lost 2 bases and J lost 2, with 10 bases in between. CDR3 sequence: CASSYEKAPYEQYF. The CDR3 DNA is TGTGCCAGCAGTTACGAGAAAGCTCCCTACGAGCAGTACTTC.

The chain uses TRBV24-1 and TRBJ2-1; D not certain. The V end lost 4 bases, the J end lost 8 bases, and 8 bases lay between the germline ends. The germline V gene encodes CDR1 KGHDR and CDR2 SFDVKD. This CDR3 is 12 amino acids long. CDR3 in amino acids: CATSDRRYEQFF. CDR3 bases: TGTGCCACCAGTGACCGAAGGTATGAGCAGTTCTTC.

The chain couples TRBV27 to TRBJ2-7; D might be TRBD1 or TRBD2, each matching 5 bases. Germline CDR1 MNHEY, CDR2 SMNVEV (reference sequence). The CDR3 totals 16 residues. V lost 5 bases and J lost 2, with 19 bases in between. CDR3 sequence: CASSTSSGPLAYEQYF. The DNA of the CDR3 is TGTGCCAGCAGTACTAGTTCGGGACCGCTTGCCTACGAGCAGTACTTC.

In its sample, this clonotype was seen a few times. The rearrangement links TRBV29-1 to TRBJ1-2, with a weak D call TRBD1 (6 bases). The CDR3 is 14 residues long. Germline V gene data show CDR1 as SQVTM and CDR2 as ANQGSEA. V gave up 1 base and J gave up 5 bases, with 14 bases separating them. The chain's CDR3 is CSVEANGQLYGYTF. CDR3 sequence (DNA): TGCAGCGTTGAAGCGAACGGACAGCTTTATGGCTACACCTTC.

The rearrangement uses TRBV5-1 and TRBJ1-1; 7 nucleotides line up with TRBD1. With V trimmed by 4 bases and J by 0 bases, 9 bases remained unmatched. The CDR3 extends over 16 amino acids. Looked up from germline, CDR1 is SGHRS and CDR2 is YFSETQ. The CDR3 is CASSLQGGILNTEAFF. The CDR3, as DNA: TGCGCCAGCAGCCTTCAGGGGGGGATTCTGAACACTGAAGCTTTCTTT.

Only a few counts were recorded for this clonotype. The chain links TRBV6-2 or TRBV6-3 to TRBJ2-1; 8 bases agree with TRBD2. V dropped 7 bases and J dropped 6; count of bases not matched to a gene: 8. The CDR3 contains 14 residues. Per germline, CDR1 MNHEY and CDR2 SVGEGT. The CDR3 is CASTTGTSSNEQFF. The CDR3 DNA reads TGTGCCAGCACTACCGGGACTAGTAGCAATGAGCAGTTCTTC.

This chain uses TRBV3-1 with TRBJ1-2; unclear D gene. V was trimmed by 4 bases and J by 8 bases, leaving 20 bases between them. The CDR3 runs to 15 residues. The germline V gene encodes CDR1 LGHDT and CDR2 YNNKEL (reference sequence). The CDR3 region has the DNA TGTGCCAGCAGCCCTCCTCAACGGCCGGGAGGGGGCTACACCTTC. Its translation is CASSPPQRPGGGYTF.

The chain recombines TRBV28 with TRBJ2-3, with TRBD2 matching 10 bases. Germline CDR1 and CDR2: MDHEN and SYDVKM. The CDR3 spans 17 residues. Trimming at V came to 6 bases and at J to 2 bases, leaving 11 bases not matched to a gene. As DNA, the CDR3 is TGTGCCAGCAGCCCACTTGCCAGCGGGAGGGACACAGATACGCAGTATTTT. It is translated as CASSPLASGRDTDTQYF.

The CDR3 spells CASRTGEDQPQHF. The CDR3 DNA is TGTGCCAGCAGGACAGGGGAGGATCAGCCCCAGCATTTT. J is TRBJ1-5 and V is TRBV7-2; 8 positions agree with TRBD1. Per the germline V gene, CDR1 is SGHTA and CDR2 is FQGNSA. The V segment lost 6 bases and the J segment 5 bases; nucleotides outside the gene matches: 3. The CDR3 consists of 13 residues.

The chain joins TRBV4-3 to TRBJ2-6; D unresolved. From germline, CDR1 is LGHNA and CDR2 YSLEER. CDR3 size: 17 residues. Trimming removed 0 bases at V and 4 bases at J, with 13 bases between. The CDR3 loop is CASSQDLVVLGANVLTF. The CDR3 DNA reads as TGCGCCAGCAGCCAAGATCTCGTGGTGCTCGGGGCCAACGTCCTGACTTTC.

This clonotype was detected a few times. Mismatch with germline at one junction end may stem from a read error. The rearrangement uses TRBV6-1 and TRBJ2-1; 13 nucleotides match TRBD2. Germline V lookup: CDR1 MNHNS, CDR2 SASEGT. This CDR3 has 19 amino acids. CDR3 in amino acids: CASSRGLAGELTPNNERFF. The CDR3 DNA is TGTGCCAGCAGTCGCGGACTAGCGGGAGAGCTAACTCCGAACAATGAGCGGTTCTTC.

V gene TRBV20-1 combines with J gene TRBJ1-6; TRBD1 might be the D (5 bases). V lost 1 base to trimming and J lost 8 bases, with 15 bases between them. Germline V gene lookup returns CDR1 DFQATT and CDR2 SNEGSKA (reference sequence). CDR3 length: 15 residues. The DNA for the CDR3 is TGCAGTGCTAGAGGGATGGTAGGGACCGATTCACCCCTCCACTTT. Its translation is CSARGMVGTDSPLHF.

The chain recombines TRBV6-4 with TRBJ2-3; possibly TRBD1 for D (5 bases). CDR3 length: 15 amino acids. Germline lookup yields CDR1 MRHNA and CDR2 SNTAGT. V was trimmed by 3 bases and J by 0 bases, leaving 10 bases between them. The DNA of the CDR3 is TGTGCCAGCAGTGAATGGAGACAGAGCACAGATACGCAGTATTTT. Translated, it gives CASSEWRQSTDTQYF.

This chain links TRBV13 with TRBJ2-7, with 9 bases aligning to TRBD1. Trimming cost V 6 bases and J 5 bases; bases outside gene matches: 2. Germline V gene lookup returns CDR1 PRHDT and CDR2 FYEKMQ (reference sequence). The CDR3 is 12 amino acids. CDR3 bases: TGTGCCAGCAGGGGACAGGGCAACGAGCAGTACTTC. Translated, it gives CASRGQGNEQYF. Filled out from reference TRBV13 and TRBJ2-7, the complete variable domain reads AAGVIQSPRHLIKEKRETATLKCYPIPRHDTVYWYQQGPGQDPQFLISFYEKMQSDKGSIPDRFSAQQFSDYHSELNMSSLELGDSALYFCASRGQGNEQYFGPGTRLTVT.

This clonotype was observed a few times. This chain joins TRBV6-4 and TRBJ2-1; 9 nucleotides agree with TRBD2. The germline V gene encodes CDR1 MRHNA and CDR2 SNTAGT. V lost 2 bases and J lost 6; bases outside the gene matches: 5. CDR3 length equals 15 residues. The CDR3: CASSDRAGGGNEQFF. CDR3 nucleotides: TGTGCCAGCAGTGACCGAGCGGGAGGAGGCAATGAGCAGTTCTTC.

This clonotype occurred a few times. Germline is not matched at one junction end, which may reflect a read error. CDR3 nucleotide sequence: TGTGCCAGCAGTTTAGGACTAGGCTCAGATACGCAGTATTTT. It translates to CASSLGLGSDTQYF. V is TRBV7-2 and J is TRBJ2-3; 7 bases agree with TRBD2. Germline CDR1 is SGHTA and CDR2 is FQGNSA. The CDR3 is 14 residues long.

This clonotype was counted only a few times. This chain links TRBV4-2 with TRBJ2-1; D is unclear. Germline V gene sequence: CDR1 LGHNA, CDR2 YNFKEQ. V shed 0 bases and J shed 8 bases, with 8 bases lying between them. This CDR3 spans 13 amino acids. The CDR3 nucleotides read TGTGCCAGCAGCCAAGATCCCCCCGATGAGCAGTTCTTC. As protein: CASSQDPPDEQFF.

This clonotype was detected a few times. This chain links TRBV10-3 with TRBJ2-5; D perhaps matches TRBD2 (6 bases). The CDR3 has 13 residues. V shed 6 bases and J shed 4 bases, with 12 bases lying between them. The germline gives CDR1 ENHRY, CDR2 SYGVKD. The DNA for the CDR3 is TGTGCCATCAGCCCCCAGCGGGCAGAGACCCAGTACTTC. It yields the protein CAISPQRAETQYF.

As regards this clonotype: Compared with germline, one end of the junction differs, possibly owing to a read error. The V and J genes are TRBV3-1 and TRBJ2-2; TRBD2 aligns across 9 bases. This CDR3 region has 15 residues. In germline, CDR1 is LGHDT, CDR2 YNNKEL (reference sequence). This CDR3 is CASSRSGGNTGERFF. The DNA for the CDR3 is TGTGCCAGCAGCCGTAGCGGGGGAAACACCGGGGAGCGGTTTTTT.

This rearrangement joins TRBV6-2 or TRBV6-3 to TRBJ1-1, with D possibly matching TRBD1 (5 bases). Germline V gives CDR1 MNHEY, CDR2 SVGEGT. This CDR3 is built from 15 residues. The V end lost 0 bases, the J end lost 3 bases, and 11 bases lay between the germline ends. CDR3 amino acids: CASSYSMWGDTEAFF. CDR3 DNA: TGTGCCAGCAGTTACTCGATGTGGGGGGACACTGAAGCTTTCTTT.